The source of this T cell receptor beta chain is a study of T cell responses to AZD1222 COVID-19 vaccine. Trimming took 1 base from V and 4 from J, leaving 8 bases between them. The germline V gene encodes CDR1 MNHNS and CDR2 SASEGT. The CDR3 spans 15 residues. Produced via immunoSEQ multiplex PCR; TCRdb's table is partial and in-frame only. Among about 160,000 clones, 85% to 90% were seen once, and the ten largest hold around 4.5%. This chain joins TRBV6-1 and TRBJ1-6; D is ambiguous. The sample here was peripheral blood, taken 28 days after the second AZD1222 dose. This sequence originates from an adult who received the AZD1222 COVID-19 vaccine. CDR3 amino acids: CASSEVYVYNSPLHF. The CDR3 DNA follows: TGTGCCAGCAGTGAAGTATACGTTTATAATTCACCCCTCCACTTT.